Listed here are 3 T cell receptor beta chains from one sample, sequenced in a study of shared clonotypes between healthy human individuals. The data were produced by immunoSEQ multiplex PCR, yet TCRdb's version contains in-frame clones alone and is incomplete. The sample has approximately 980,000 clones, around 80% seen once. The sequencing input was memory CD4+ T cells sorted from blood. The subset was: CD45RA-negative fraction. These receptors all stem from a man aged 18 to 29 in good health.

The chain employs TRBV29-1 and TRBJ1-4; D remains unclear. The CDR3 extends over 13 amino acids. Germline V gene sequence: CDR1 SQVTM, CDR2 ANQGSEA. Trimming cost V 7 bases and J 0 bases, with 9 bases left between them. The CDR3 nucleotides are TGCAGCGGGGCCGATGCAACTAATGAAAAACTGTTTTTT. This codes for CSGADATNEKLFF.

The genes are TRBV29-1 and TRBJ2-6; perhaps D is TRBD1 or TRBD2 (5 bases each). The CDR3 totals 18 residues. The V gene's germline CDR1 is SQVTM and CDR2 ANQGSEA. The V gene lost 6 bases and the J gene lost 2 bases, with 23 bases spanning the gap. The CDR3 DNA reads TGCAGCGTCCTCGCCCGACAGCGGAGTGTAGCTGGGGCCAACGTCCTGACTTTC. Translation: CSVLARQRSVAGANVLTF.

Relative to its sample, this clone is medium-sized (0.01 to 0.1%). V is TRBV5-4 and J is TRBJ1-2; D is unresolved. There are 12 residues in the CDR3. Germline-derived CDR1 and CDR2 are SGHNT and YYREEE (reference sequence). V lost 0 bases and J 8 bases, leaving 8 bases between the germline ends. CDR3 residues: CASSLDLEGYTF. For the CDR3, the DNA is TGTGCCAGCAGCTTGGATTTAGAAGGCTACACCTTC.